A single sample is the source of the 18 T cell receptor beta chains below, sequenced in a study of cytomegalovirus exposure and HLA in healthy donors. Data came from immunoSEQ multiplex PCR; TCRdb stores just in-frame clones and leaves some out. The sample consists of about 140,000 clones, approximately 84% of them appearing once. Sequenced sample: PBMCs. Every receptor here comes from a woman under 40 in good health and CMV-seronegative.

With respect to this clone: The same CDR3 arises from other DNA sequences in this sample as well. The genes are TRBV7-9 and TRBJ1-1, with a weak D call TRBD1 (6 bases). Trimming pared 6 bases from V and 1 base from J, leaving 6 bases between. Germline V gene data show CDR1 as SEHNR and CDR2 as FQNEAQ (reference sequence). The CDR3 has 12 residues. The CDR3 reads CASRTGNTEAFF. In DNA, the CDR3 is TGTGCCAGCAGGACAGGGAACACTGAAGCTTTCTTT. Combining the CDR3 with reference TRBV7-9 and TRBJ1-1 gives the whole variable domain DTGVSQNPRHKITKRGQNVTFRCDPISEHNRLYWYRQTLGQGPEFLTYFQNEAQLEKSRLLSDRFSAERPKGSFSTLEIQRTEQGDSAMYLCASRTGNTEAFFGQGTRLTVV.

This clone was counted a few times. This chain connects TRBV29-1 to TRBJ1-1; TRBD1 matches 9 bases. V was pared by 6 bases and J by 3 bases, with 8 bases of the junction left unmatched. Germline CDR1 is SQVTM and CDR2 is ANQGSEA. This CDR3 contains 14 residues. The CDR3 DNA follows: TGCAGCGTCGAAACCCGGGACAGGGACACTGAAGCTTTCTTT. It is translated as CSVETRDRDTEAFF. Combining the CDR3 with reference TRBV29-1 and TRBJ1-1 gives the whole variable domain SAVISQKPSRDICQRGTSLTIQCQVDSQVTMMFWYRQQPGQSLTLIATANQGSEATYESGFVIDKFPISRPNLTFSTLTVSNMSPEDSSIYLCSVETRDRDTEAFFGQGTRLTVV.

The chain couples TRBV5-1 to TRBJ1-1, with TRBD1 as a possible D gene (5 bases). CDR1 and CDR2 (germline): SGHRS, YFSETQ. V shed 4 bases and J shed 1 base, with 11 bases lying between them. The CDR3 covers 14 residues. This CDR3 is CASSQQGTNTEAFF. The CDR3 nucleotides read TGCGCCAGCAGCCAGCAGGGTACGAACACTGAAGCTTTCTTT.

The chain carries TRBV27 and TRBJ2-1; tentative D call: TRBD2 (6 bases). The germline gives CDR1 MNHEY, CDR2 SMNVEV (reference sequence). V lost 6 bases to trimming and J lost 4 bases, with 16 bases between them. The CDR3 contains 15 residues. The CDR3, as DNA: TGTGCCAGCAGCCGCGGGACTCCCACATACAATGAGCAGTTCTTC. The encoded protein is CASSRGTPTYNEQFF.

The chain couples TRBV18 to TRBJ1-3; TRBD1 matches at 9 bases. CDR1 and CDR2 from the germline V gene are KGHSH and LQKENI. V lost 2 bases to trimming and J lost 0 bases; unmatched junction nucleotides: 2. The CDR3 is made up of 16 amino acids. The CDR3 spells CASSPGQGSSGNTIYF. The CDR3 DNA reads TGTGCCAGCTCACCAGGACAGGGGAGCTCTGGAAACACCATATATTTT.

The chain uses TRBV27 and TRBJ1-5; D not resolved. The V gene's germline CDR1 is MNHEY and CDR2 SMNVEV (reference sequence). This CDR3 contains 15 residues. V gave up 2 bases and J gave up 3 bases, with 11 bases separating them. CDR3 in amino acids: CASSLMAGANQPQHF. The CDR3 bases are TGTGCCAGCAGTTTAATGGCCGGAGCCAATCAGCCCCAGCATTTT.

V is TRBV2 and J is TRBJ2-7, with TRBD1 as a possible D gene (5 bases). The CDR3 sequence is 12 residues long. Trimming took 4 bases from V and 3 from J, leaving 7 bases between them. Germline CDR1 is SNHLY and CDR2 is FYNNEI. CDR3 DNA: TGTGCCAGCAGTGTGCAGGGCTACGAGCAGTACTTC. Translating it yields CASSVQGYEQYF.

The V call is TRBV6-5, the J call TRBJ1-5; D remains ambiguous. Trimming shortened V by 0 bases and J by 5 bases, and 11 bases separated the two germline ends. Germline V gives CDR1 MNHEY, CDR2 SVGAGI. The CDR3 covers 15 residues. CDR3 sequence: CASSYSHGPDQPQHF. CDR3 nucleotide sequence: TGTGCCAGCAGTTACTCACATGGGCCAGATCAGCCCCAGCATTTT.

The chain has TRBV5-1 and TRBJ1-6; no reliable D call. Deletions cut 1 base from V and 13 bases from J, with 12 bases between. CDR1 is SGHRS, CDR2 YFSETQ, per germline. The CDR3 loop spans 13 amino acids. The CDR3 is CASSLPRVWPLHF. In nucleotides, the CDR3 is TGCGCCAGCAGCTTGCCCCGAGTATGGCCCCTCCACTTT. Full variable domain (outside the CDR3, taken from reference TRBV5-1 and TRBJ1-6): KAGVTQTPRYLIKTRGQQVTLSCSPISGHRSVSWYQQTPGQGLQFLFEYFSETQRNKGNFPGRFSGRQFSNSRSEMNVSTLELGDSALYLCASSLPRVWPLHFGNGTRLTVT.

This chain's CDR3 is CASSLYYLRYNEQFF. The CDR3 DNA sequence: TGTGCCAGCAGCTTGTATTACCTCCGGTACAATGAGCAGTTCTTC. The rearrangement joins TRBV5-6 to TRBJ2-1; no clear D. V shed 1 base and J shed 4 bases, with 12 bases lying between them. This CDR3 is built from 15 residues. Per germline, CDR1 SGHDT and CDR2 YYEEEE.

The chain is built from TRBV28 and TRBJ2-5; 8 bases fit TRBD2. CDR3 length: 13 amino acids. V was pared by 4 bases and J by 9 bases, with 7 bases of the junction left unmatched. CDR1 is MDHEN and CDR2 is SYDVKM in the germline V gene. CDR3 DNA: TGTGCCAGCAGTTCCCCCGGACTAGCAGCCCAGTACTTC. Protein product: CASSSPGLAAQYF.

This sequence joins TRBV19 and TRBJ1-1; 9 bases are shared with TRBD1. Germline V CDR1 and CDR2: LNHDA, SQIVND (reference sequence). This CDR3 comprises 15 residues. The V segment lost 7 bases and the J segment 4 bases; nucleotides outside the gene matches: 10. The CDR3 coding sequence is TGTGCCAGTACTTTGGGACAGGGACCCATCACTGAAGCTTTCTTT. Protein product: CASTLGQGPITEAFF.

The J gene is TRBJ1-2, the V gene TRBV9, with 8 positions matching TRBD1. V was clipped by 0 bases and J by 4 bases; unmatched bases: 5. The CDR3 loop spans 15 amino acids. Germline V gene lookup returns CDR1 SGDLS and CDR2 YYNGEE. Here the CDR3 reads CASSVGPGGAYGYTF. The CDR3 DNA reads TGTGCCAGCAGCGTAGGTCCAGGGGGCGCCTATGGCTACACCTTC.

The chain links TRBV5-1 to TRBJ1-4; 8 bases are shared with TRBD1. The CDR3 runs 14 residues. The junction had 7 bases not matched to a gene; V was cut back by 4 bases and J by 8 bases. Germline-derived CDR1 and CDR2 are SGHRS and YFSETQ. CDR3 in DNA: TGCGCCAGCAGCCTGACAGGGGCTGGGGAAAAACTGTTTTTT. Residues: CASSLTGAGEKLFF. The whole variable domain, filled in from reference TRBV5-1 and TRBJ1-4, reads KAGVTQTPRYLIKTRGQQVTLSCSPISGHRSVSWYQQTPGQGLQFLFEYFSETQRNKGNFPGRFSGRQFSNSRSEMNVSTLELGDSALYLCASSLTGAGEKLFFGSGTQLSVL.

The gene calls are TRBV27 and TRBJ2-3, with TRBD1 matching 8 bases. After removal of 0 bases from V and 5 bases from J, the junction contained 4 bases not matched to a gene. Germline loops: CDR1 MNHEY, CDR2 SMNVEV (reference sequence). This CDR3 region has 15 residues. The CDR3 is CASSLSLQGEDTQYF. In nucleotides, the CDR3 is TGTGCCAGCAGTTTATCGTTACAGGGGGAAGATACGCAGTATTTT.

The chain carries TRBV28 and TRBJ1-6; D remains ambiguous. Germline CDR1 is MDHEN and CDR2 is SYDVKM. CDR3 length: 14 residues. V was pared by 3 bases and J by 5 bases, with 8 bases between. In nucleotides, the CDR3 is TGTGCCAGCAGTTTCGGTGATAATAATTCACCCCTCCACTTT. This gives the protein CASSFGDNNSPLHF.

The V call is TRBV2, the J call TRBJ1-5; TRBD1 matches at 9 bases. Germline V gene lookup returns CDR1 SNHLY and CDR2 FYNNEI. The V gene end was trimmed by 6 bases and the J gene end by 5 bases; junction bases not matched to a gene: 11. This CDR3 is built from 16 residues. CDR3: CASSYQDRGADQPQHF. The DNA for the CDR3 is TGTGCCAGCAGCTACCAGGACAGGGGTGCCGATCAGCCCCAGCATTTT.

This clone has more than one count but fewer than ten. The V and J genes are TRBV4-2 and TRBJ2-2; 10 nucleotides align to TRBD1. The germline V gene encodes CDR1 LGHNA and CDR2 YNFKEQ. With 0 bases clipped from V and 6 bases from J, the junction kept 4 bases outside the gene matches. The CDR3 extends over 16 amino acids. The CDR3 loop reads CASSQEGTGVAGELFF. The CDR3 bases are TGTGCCAGCAGCCAAGAGGGGACAGGGGTGGCCGGGGAGCTGTTTTTT.